The entry that follows covers one TCR beta chain sequence. The antigen is undetermined. TCRbeta library preparation incorporated unique molecular identifiers. A single record per CDR3 protein comes from TCRdb applying MiXCR to the PCR reads. In the table there are 450,000 to 550,000 distinct CDR3 sequences, about an eighth of which are singletons. There are 15 residues in the CDR3. The junction had 10 bases not matched to a gene; V was cut back by 1 base and J by 8 bases. Germline lookup yields CDR1 LGHNA and CDR2 YSLEER. The data were taken from a study of T-cell reconstitution after alpha-beta-depleted transplantation in children. Overall study results and limits: Approximately two months post-transplant, alpha-beta T cells reportedly originated from several hundred expanded graft clones.

This receptor was identified in a female patient younger than 10 who had a stem cell transplant for aplastic anemia, so the T cells may come from the graft donor. The sequencing here drew on PBMCs, mostly from graft donor cells, taken 180 days after TCRalphabeta/CD19-depleted stem cell transplant. This chain links TRBV4-3 with TRBJ1-2, with 7 bases aligning to TRBD1. CDR3 in amino acids: CASSQGDRDQRGYTF. CDR3 coding DNA: TGCGCCAGCAGCCAAGGCGACAGGGACCAAAGAGGCTACACCTTC.